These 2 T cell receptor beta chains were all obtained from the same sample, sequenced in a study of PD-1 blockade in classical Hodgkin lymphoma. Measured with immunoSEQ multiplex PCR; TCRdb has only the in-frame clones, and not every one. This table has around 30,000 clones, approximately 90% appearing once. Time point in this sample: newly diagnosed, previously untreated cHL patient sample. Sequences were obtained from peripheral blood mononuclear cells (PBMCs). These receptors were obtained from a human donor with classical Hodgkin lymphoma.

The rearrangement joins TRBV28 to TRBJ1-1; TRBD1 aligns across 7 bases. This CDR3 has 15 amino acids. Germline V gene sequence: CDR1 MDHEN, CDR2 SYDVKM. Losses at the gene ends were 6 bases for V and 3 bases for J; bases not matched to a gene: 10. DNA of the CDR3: TGTGCCAGCAGGGAACCGGCCGGGACAGACACTGAAGCTTTCTTT. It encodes CASREPAGTDTEAFF.

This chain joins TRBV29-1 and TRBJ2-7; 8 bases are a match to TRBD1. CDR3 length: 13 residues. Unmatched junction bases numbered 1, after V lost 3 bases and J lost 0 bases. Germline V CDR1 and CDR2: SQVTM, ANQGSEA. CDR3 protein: CSVETGVSYEQYF. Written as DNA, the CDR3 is TGCAGCGTTGAGACAGGGGTCTCCTACGAGCAGTACTTC.